Presented here are 30 T cell receptor beta chains from one specimen sequenced in a study of T cell repertoires in cytomegalovirus infection. TCRdb independently ran MiXCR on the reads; one entry per CDR3 protein. The table lists about 400,000 distinct CDR3 sequences, less than 20% of them singletons. The sample comprised PBMCs. These TCRs come from a human donor in good health (CMV status not recorded). Some clones in this sample may be carry-over from other donors' samples.

This clonotype was detected many times. The chain recombines TRBV4-1 with TRBJ2-5; 7 bases fit TRBD1. V shed 3 bases, J shed 1 base, and the junction held 2 bases outside the gene matches. This CDR3 contains 14 residues. Looked up from germline, CDR1 is MGHRA and CDR2 is YSYEKL. The CDR3 DNA sequence: TGCGCCAGCAGCCAGCAGGGGGTCCAAGAGACCCAGTACTTC. Its protein product is CASSQQGVQETQYF.

J is TRBJ2-7 and V is TRBV7-2, with unresolved D. V was pared by 7 bases and J by 0 bases, with 13 bases between. CDR1 and CDR2 (germline): SGHTA, FQGNSA. CDR3 length equals 14 residues. CDR3 residues: CASKNPGPSYEQYF. DNA of the CDR3: TGTGCCAGCAAGAATCCTGGACCCTCCTACGAGCAGTACTTC.

This chain links TRBV5-6 with TRBJ2-5; D not resolved. V lost 2 bases, J lost 3 bases, and 8 bases lay in between. CDR3 length equals 13 residues. Germline CDR1 is SGHDT and CDR2 is YYEEEE. As DNA, the CDR3 is TGTGCCAGCAGCTTCGTCGCTAAAGAGACCCAGTACTTC. Translating gives CASSFVAKETQYF.

This clonotype was picked up many times. V is TRBV7-8 and J is TRBJ1-5; 7 bases line up with TRBD1. Germline CDR1 SGHVS, CDR2 FQNEAQ. This CDR3 region has 16 residues. With V trimmed by 5 bases and J by 6 bases, 13 bases remained unmatched. CDR3 coding DNA: TGTGCCAGCAGCCCTATCGGGGGGCAGGGGGGTCAGCCCCAGCATTTT. Its translation: CASSPIGGQGGQPQHF.

This clonotype was recorded a few times. The V gene is TRBV4-2, the J gene TRBJ1-1; D call uncertain. Trimming shortened V by 0 bases and J by 6 bases, and 8 bases separated the two germline ends. This CDR3 has 13 residues. Germline lookup yields CDR1 LGHNA and CDR2 YNFKEQ. The CDR3 sequence is CASSQEEAAEAFF. The CDR3 DNA follows: TGTGCCAGCAGCCAAGAGGAGGCCGCTGAAGCTTTCTTT.

CDR3 sequence: CASSSFGTGNTEAFF. CDR3 nucleotide sequence: TGTGCCAGCAGCTCCTTCGGGACCGGGAACACTGAAGCTTTCTTT. The V and J genes are TRBV11-2 and TRBJ1-1; D may be TRBD1 (5 bases). The CDR3 loop spans 15 amino acids. The germline CDR1 and CDR2 sequences are SGHAT and FQNNGV. V was shortened by 4 bases and J by 1 base, with 13 bases between the two germline ends.

This clonotype was counted at least ten times. This chain connects TRBV4-1 to TRBJ1-5, with D possibly being TRBD1 (5 bases). The CDR3 totals 15 residues. Per the germline V gene, CDR1 is MGHRA and CDR2 is YSYEKL. The ends were cut back, 4 bases at V and 6 bases at J, with 16 bases in the middle. The DNA of the CDR3 is TGCGCCAGCAGCCCCACTCGGGGGTCGGGTCAGCCCCAGCATTTT. It codes for CASSPTRGSGQPQHF.

V is TRBV20-1 and J is TRBJ2-3, with D perhaps assigned TRBD1 or TRBD2 (5 bases each). There are 13 residues in the CDR3. The V gene lost 4 bases and the J gene lost 6 bases, with 14 bases spanning the gap. CDR1 and CDR2 from the germline V gene are DFQATT and SNEGSKA (reference sequence). The CDR3 region has the DNA TGCAGTGCTAATTGGGGGATGGAGGATACGCAGTATTTT. Protein product: CSANWGMEDTQYF.

As regards this clonotype: It may be a read error: a sequence one base away is much more abundant. This chain uses TRBV7-6 with TRBJ2-5; 7 positions match TRBD1. The V gene's germline CDR1 is SGHVS and CDR2 FNYEAQ. The CDR3 is 15 amino acids. CDR3 in DNA: TGTGCCAGCAGCTTAGCACCCGACAGGGACGAGACCCAGCACTTC. Translating it yields CASSLAPDRDETQHF.

The chain carries TRBV7-2 and TRBJ1-2, with 7 positions matching TRBD1. Germline V lookup: CDR1 SGHTA, CDR2 FQGNSA. Trimming took 6 bases from V and 6 from J; bases not matched to a gene: 13. The CDR3 spans 15 residues. CDR3 coding DNA: TGTGCCAGCAGTCTCGCGGGGTCCGGGACAGATGGCTACACCTTC. Translated: CASSLAGSGTDGYTF.

This clonotype was seen repeatedly, ten times or more. The chain employs TRBV7-8 and TRBJ2-7; D gene ambiguous. CDR3 length: 13 amino acids. Germline V gives CDR1 SGHVS, CDR2 FQNEAQ. V dropped 0 bases and J dropped 5 bases, with 8 bases sitting between them. The CDR3 reads CASSLAIQDEQYF. The DNA of the CDR3 is TGTGCCAGCAGCTTAGCGATCCAGGACGAGCAGTACTTC.

A few counts support this clonotype. The V and J genes are TRBV28 and TRBJ1-1, with no clear D. V lost 4 bases and J lost 4, with 10 bases in between. The CDR3 totals 13 residues. Germline values: CDR1 MDHEN, CDR2 SYDVKM. This CDR3 reads CASSSHSSTEAFF. For the CDR3, the DNA is TGTGCCAGCAGTTCCCACAGTAGCACTGAAGCTTTCTTT.

The genes are TRBV30 and TRBJ2-4; D not resolved. The germline V gene has CDR1 GTSNPN and CDR2 SVGIG (reference sequence). The CDR3 is 13 amino acids. With 3 bases removed from V and 4 bases from J, the gap between germline ends came to 10 bases. The chain's CDR3 is CAWRSARKNIQYF. The CDR3 nucleotides are TGTGCCTGGAGGAGCGCGAGAAAAAACATTCAGTACTTC.

This clonotype occurred many times. The V gene is TRBV7-2, the J gene TRBJ2-7, with D possibly being TRBD1 or TRBD2 (5 bases each). Germline values: CDR1 SGHTA, CDR2 FQGNSA. The CDR3 extends over 14 amino acids. Trimming left V 8 bases short and J 1 base short, with 15 bases between. In DNA, the CDR3 is TGTGCCAGCCGCACGGGGCAGCCTTCCTACGAGCAGTACTTC. It yields the protein CASRTGQPSYEQYF.

J is TRBJ1-6 and V is TRBV5-4; no clear D gene. The CDR3 runs to 16 residues. Per germline, CDR1 SGHNT and CDR2 YYREEE (reference sequence). Trimming stripped 3 bases from V and 6 bases from J, with 16 bases between. DNA of the CDR3: TGTGCCAGCAGCTGGCGGAAAGGAGCTTCTAATTCACCCCTCCACTTT. Its protein is CASSWRKGASNSPLHF.

The V and J genes are TRBV10-3 and TRBJ1-2; no firm D call. Germline V gene data show CDR1 as ENHRY and CDR2 as SYGVKD. Between the trimmed V and J ends, which lost 10 bases and 2 bases, there was a span of 14 bases. The CDR3 is 13 amino acids. The CDR3 loop is CATRDNGNYGYTF. The CDR3 DNA reads TGTGCCACCCGAGACAACGGCAACTATGGCTACACCTTC.

The chain employs TRBV5-6 and TRBJ2-7; D is unresolved. V was cut by 5 bases and J by 2 bases, with 11 bases left in between. This CDR3 contains 13 residues. Germline V gene sequence: CDR1 SGHDT, CDR2 YYEEEE. The CDR3 nucleotides read TGTGCCAGCAGACCTACCGAAGCCTACGAGCAGTACTTC. Translating gives CASRPTEAYEQYF.

The rearrangement uses TRBV15 and TRBJ2-3, with unresolved D. The V gene's germline CDR1 is LNHNV and CDR2 YYDKDF (reference sequence). The CDR3 runs 16 residues. V lost 1 base and J 3 bases, leaving 14 bases between the germline ends. DNA of the CDR3: TGTGCCACCAGCAGAGCCCCTAGGTCGAGGACAGATACGCAGTATTTT. This translates into CATSRAPRSRTDTQYF.

Only a few counts were recorded for this clonotype. The chain uses TRBV12-3 or TRBV12-4 and TRBJ1-1; maybe TRBD1 (6 bases). Trimming cost V 11 bases and J 6 bases, with 19 bases left between them. The CDR3 is made up of 13 amino acids. As DNA, the CDR3 is TGTGCCTCCCGGAGCGGGGGCCATTCTGAAGCTTTCTTT. It yields the protein CASRSGGHSEAFF.

The rearrangement uses TRBV2 and TRBJ2-2; TRBD2 matches 8 bases. This CDR3 comprises 15 residues. Looked up from germline, CDR1 is SNHLY and CDR2 is FYNNEI. Trimming cost V 5 bases and J 4 bases; bases outside gene matches: 6. CDR3 sequence (DNA): TGTGCCAGCAGTTGGACTAGCAAGTCCACCGGGGAGCTGTTTTTT. Its translation is CASSWTSKSTGELFF. Full variable domain (rest looked up from reference TRBV2 and TRBJ2-2): EPEVTQTPSHQVTQMGQEVILRCVPISNHLYFYWYRQILGQKVEFLVSFYNNEISEKSEIFDDQFSVERPDGSNFTLKIRSTKLEDSAMYFCASSWTSKSTGELFFGEGSRLTVL.

The gene calls are TRBV12-3 or TRBV12-4 and TRBJ2-5; possible D gene TRBD2, 5 bases. The V end was cut by 3 bases, the J end by 4 bases, with 9 bases between. The CDR3 has 13 amino acids. The CDR3 DNA is TGTGCCAGCAGTTTTTTTGAGGGAGAGACCCAGTACTTC. Translated, it gives CASSFFEGETQYF.

This clonotype was counted at least ten times. V is TRBV12-5 and J is TRBJ2-1; TRBD1 agrees at 9 bases. With V trimmed by 4 bases and J by 10 bases, 5 bases remained unmatched. Germline CDR1 is LGHNT and CDR2 is FRNRAP. The length of the CDR3 is 13 residues. CDR3 region: CASGSRGTGEQFF. DNA of the CDR3: TGTGCTAGTGGTTCCCGCGGGACAGGGGAGCAGTTCTTC.

The chain links TRBV29-1 to TRBJ2-7; 7 positions match TRBD1. Germline CDR1 is SQVTM and CDR2 is ANQGSEA. Losses at the gene ends were 7 bases for V and 6 bases for J; bases not matched to a gene: 6. This CDR3 has 11 amino acids. The CDR3 loop reads CSARTGREQYF. In DNA, the CDR3 is TGCAGCGCCCGGACAGGCCGCGAGCAGTACTTC.

In its sample, this clonotype was seen a few times. This sequence joins TRBV7-7 and TRBJ2-1; TRBD2 aligns across 11 bases. Trimming took 5 bases from V and 3 from J; bases not matched to a gene: 6. This CDR3 has 16 amino acids. The germline V gene encodes CDR1 SSHAT and CDR2 FNYEAQ (reference sequence). CDR3 amino acids: CASSPTSGSLYNEQFF. CDR3 coding DNA: TGTGCCAGCAGCCCCACTAGCGGGAGTCTCTACAATGAGCAGTTCTTC.

In its sample, this clonotype was seen a few times. The genes are TRBV20-1 and TRBJ2-5; 12 positions agree with TRBD2. Trimming at V came to 4 bases and at J to 0 bases, leaving 6 bases not matched to a gene. The CDR3 covers 16 residues. Germline CDR1 reads DFQATT; CDR2 reads SNEGSKA (reference sequence). The CDR3 region has the DNA TGCAGTGCTACCTCGACTAGCGGGGGCTACCAAGAGACCCAGTACTTC. As protein: CSATSTSGGYQETQYF.

This clonotype was observed many times. The chain recombines TRBV28 with TRBJ2-7; 12 bases agree with TRBD2. This CDR3 has 15 amino acids. Germline V gene sequence: CDR1 MDHEN, CDR2 SYDVKM. The J segment lost 0 bases and the V segment lost 6 bases, leaving 3 bases of the junction unmatched. The CDR3 reads CASSPTSGSSYEQYF. The DNA for the CDR3 is TGTGCCAGCAGCCCGACTAGCGGGAGCTCCTACGAGCAGTACTTC.

This clonotype was counted many times. The chain couples TRBV28 to TRBJ1-6; D is unclear. The germline V and J ends were trimmed by 5 bases and 9 bases, with 11 bases remaining between them. The CDR3 loop spans 13 amino acids. Germline CDR1 reads MDHEN; CDR2 reads SYDVKM. In nucleotides, the CDR3 is TGTGCCAGCAGTATAAGGCTGCCTTCACCCCTCCACTTT. Translating gives CASSIRLPSPLHF.

In this sample, this clonotype turned up many times. The J gene is TRBJ2-7, the V gene TRBV28, with 8 bases aligning to TRBD2. Germline V gives CDR1 MDHEN, CDR2 SYDVKM. The CDR3 totals 17 residues. V shed 6 bases, J shed 1 base, and the junction held 14 bases outside the gene matches. CDR3 sequence: CASSPLLGVAGSYEQYF. CDR3 nucleotide sequence: TGTGCCAGCAGCCCTTTACTAGGCGTAGCGGGGTCCTACGAGCAGTACTTC.

This clonotype was recorded at least ten times. V and J are TRBV7-9 and TRBJ2-1; a possible D gene is TRBD2 (6 bases). Germline V CDR1 and CDR2: SEHNR, FQNEAQ (reference sequence). The length of the CDR3 is 13 residues. V was trimmed by 2 bases and J by 9 bases, leaving 11 bases between them. The CDR3 here is CASSLKGGGEQFF. The CDR3 region has the DNA TGTGCCAGCAGCTTAAAGGGAGGCGGTGAGCAGTTCTTC.

This chain's CDR3 is CASSVKREFPEQYF. CDR3 coding DNA: TGTGCCAGCAGCGTCAAGCGGGAGTTTCCCGAGCAGTACTTC. This sequence joins TRBV5-5 and TRBJ2-7; TRBD2 matches 8 bases. From germline, CDR1 is SGHKS and CDR2 YYEKEE (reference sequence). CDR3 size: 14 residues. V trimming: 4 bases; J trimming: 6 bases; junction bases outside the gene matches: 9.